This T cell receptor (beta chain) was found in a study of CXCR3-negative and CXCR3-positive naive CD8 T cells. Study-wide context: The total count of TRB reads reached about 135 million, and each library contributed about 1.5 +/- 0.3 million. Study findings and constraints: CXCR3-positive naive cells had more hydrophobic TRB CDR3s than CXCR3-negative naive cells. With respect to TRBV-TRBJ usage, naive CXCR3-negative and CXCR3-positive cells were similar; memory differed.

Through 5' RACE with UMI labels, the TRB cDNA libraries were prepared. Reanalyzing the 5' RACE reads, TCRdb keeps one entry per CDR3 protein, without DNA. Recorded here are over 55,000 distinct CDR3 sequences; the top ten clones represent more than 0.45%. Identification of naive CD8+ T cells rested on CD45RO-CCR7+CD27+CD95- status. This CDR3 has 12 amino acids. Per germline, CDR1 KGHDR and CDR2 SFDVKD. A remark on this clonotype: Antigen: not known.

Sequencing was performed on naive CXCR3+ CD8+ T cells from blood. Subset reported: CD45RO-CCR7+CD27+CD95- naive CD8+ T cells expressing CXCR3 (TNR3+). The chain carries TRBV24-1 and TRBJ2-2. The receptor comes from a human donor in good health. Some clones in this sample may be carry-over from other donors' samples. Here the CDR3 reads CAIGSNTGELFF.